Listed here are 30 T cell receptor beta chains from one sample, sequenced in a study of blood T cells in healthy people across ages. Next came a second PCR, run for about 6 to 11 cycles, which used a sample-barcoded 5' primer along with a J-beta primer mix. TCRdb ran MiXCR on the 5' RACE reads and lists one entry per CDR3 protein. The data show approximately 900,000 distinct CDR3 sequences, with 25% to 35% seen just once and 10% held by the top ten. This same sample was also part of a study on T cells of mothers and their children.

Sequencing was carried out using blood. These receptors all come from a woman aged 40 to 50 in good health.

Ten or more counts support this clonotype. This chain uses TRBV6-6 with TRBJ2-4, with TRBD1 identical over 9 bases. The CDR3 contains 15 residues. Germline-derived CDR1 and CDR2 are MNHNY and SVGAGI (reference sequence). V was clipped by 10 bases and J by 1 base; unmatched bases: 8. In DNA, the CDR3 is TGTGCCACCGACAGGGGGGAATTCGCCAAAAACATTCAGTACTTC. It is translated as CATDRGEFAKNIQYF.

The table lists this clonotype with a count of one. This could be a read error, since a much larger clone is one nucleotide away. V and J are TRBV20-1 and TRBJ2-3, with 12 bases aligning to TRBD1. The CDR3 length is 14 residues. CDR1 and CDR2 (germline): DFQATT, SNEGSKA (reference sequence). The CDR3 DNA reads TGCAGTGCTCCCGGGACAGGGGGCACAGTTACGCAGTATTTT. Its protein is CSAPGTGGTVTQYF.

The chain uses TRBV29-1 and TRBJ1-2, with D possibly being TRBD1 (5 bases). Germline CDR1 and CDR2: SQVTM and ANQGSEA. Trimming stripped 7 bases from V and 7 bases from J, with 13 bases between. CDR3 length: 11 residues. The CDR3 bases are TGCAGCGCAGTGGGACCCACTGGCTACACCTTC. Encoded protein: CSAVGPTGYTF.

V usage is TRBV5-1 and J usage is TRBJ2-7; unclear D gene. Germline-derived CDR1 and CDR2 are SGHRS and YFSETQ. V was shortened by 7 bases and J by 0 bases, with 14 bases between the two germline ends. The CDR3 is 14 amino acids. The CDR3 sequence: CASGPSDPSYEQYF. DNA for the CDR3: TGCGCCAGCGGCCCTTCGGACCCCTCCTACGAGCAGTACTTC.

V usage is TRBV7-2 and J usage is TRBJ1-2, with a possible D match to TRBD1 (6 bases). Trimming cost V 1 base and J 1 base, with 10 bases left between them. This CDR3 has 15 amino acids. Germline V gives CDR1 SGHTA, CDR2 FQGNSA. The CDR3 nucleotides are TGTGCCAGCAGCTTAGAGGCAGGGGTTAACTATGGCTACACCTTC. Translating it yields CASSLEAGVNYGYTF.

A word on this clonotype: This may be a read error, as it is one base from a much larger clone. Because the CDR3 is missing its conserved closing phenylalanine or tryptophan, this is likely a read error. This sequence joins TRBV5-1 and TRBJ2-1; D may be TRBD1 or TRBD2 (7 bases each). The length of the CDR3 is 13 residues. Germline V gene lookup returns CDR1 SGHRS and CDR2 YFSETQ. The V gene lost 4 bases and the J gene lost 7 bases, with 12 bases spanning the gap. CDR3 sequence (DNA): TGCGCCAGCAGCGCAGCGGGACAGAATGAGCAGTTCTTG. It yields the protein CASSAAGQNEQFL.

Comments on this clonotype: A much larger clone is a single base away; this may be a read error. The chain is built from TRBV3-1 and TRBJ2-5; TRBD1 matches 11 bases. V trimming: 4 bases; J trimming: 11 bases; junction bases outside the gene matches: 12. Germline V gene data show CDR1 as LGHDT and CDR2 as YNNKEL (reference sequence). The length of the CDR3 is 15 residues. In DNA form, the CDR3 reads TGTGCCAGCAGCCGGGACAGGGGGTCGTACAATGAGCAGTACTTC. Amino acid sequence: CASSRDRGSYNEQYF.

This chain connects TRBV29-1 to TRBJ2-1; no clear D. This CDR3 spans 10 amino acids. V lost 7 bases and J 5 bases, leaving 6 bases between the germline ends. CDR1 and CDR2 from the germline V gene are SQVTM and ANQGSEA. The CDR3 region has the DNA TGCAGCGCCGCGCACAATGAGCAGTTCTTC. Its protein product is CSAAHNEQFF.

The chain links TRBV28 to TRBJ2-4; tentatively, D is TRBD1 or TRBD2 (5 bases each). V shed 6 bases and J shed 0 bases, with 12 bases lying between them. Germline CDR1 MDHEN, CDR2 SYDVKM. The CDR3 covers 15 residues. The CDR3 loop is CASRPGRIAKNIQYF. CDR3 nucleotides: TGTGCCAGCAGACCGGGACGGATAGCCAAAAACATTCAGTACTTC.

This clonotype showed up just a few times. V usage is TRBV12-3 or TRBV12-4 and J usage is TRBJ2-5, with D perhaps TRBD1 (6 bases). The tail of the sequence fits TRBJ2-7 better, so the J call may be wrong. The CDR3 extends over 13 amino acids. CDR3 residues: CASSLSSGVEQYF. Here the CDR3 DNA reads TGTGCCAGCAGTTTATCTTCAGGGGTCGAGCAGTACTTC.

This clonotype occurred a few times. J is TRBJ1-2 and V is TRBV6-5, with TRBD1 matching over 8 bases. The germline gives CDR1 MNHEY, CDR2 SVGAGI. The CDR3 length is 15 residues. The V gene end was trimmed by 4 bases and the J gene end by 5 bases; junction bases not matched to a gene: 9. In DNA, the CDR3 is TGTGCCAGCAGTTGGACAGGGAACACGTTATATGGCTACACCTTC. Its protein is CASSWTGNTLYGYTF.

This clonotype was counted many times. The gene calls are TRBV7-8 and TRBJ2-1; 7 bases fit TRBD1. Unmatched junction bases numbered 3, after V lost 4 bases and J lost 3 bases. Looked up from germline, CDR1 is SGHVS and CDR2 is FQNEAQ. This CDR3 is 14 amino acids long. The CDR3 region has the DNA TGTGCCAGCAGCTACAGGGACAGCTACAATGAGCAGTTCTTC. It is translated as CASSYRDSYNEQFF. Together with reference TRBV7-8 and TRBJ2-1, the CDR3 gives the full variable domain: GAGVSQSPRYKVAKRGQDVALRCDPISGHVSLFWYQQALGQGPEFLTYFQNEAQLDKSGLPSDRFFAERPEGSVSTLKIQRTQQEDSAVYLCASSYRDSYNEQFFGPGTRLTVL.

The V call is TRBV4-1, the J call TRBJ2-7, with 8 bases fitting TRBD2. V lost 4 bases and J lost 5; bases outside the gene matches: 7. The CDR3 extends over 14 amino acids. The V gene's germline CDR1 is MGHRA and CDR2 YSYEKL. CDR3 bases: TGCGCCAGCAGCCCGTCCGGACTAGCCCACGAGCAGTACGTC. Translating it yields CASSPSGLAHEQYV.

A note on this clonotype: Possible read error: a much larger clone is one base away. This chain's CDR3 is CTSSPTGLAGVQETQYF. In DNA form, the CDR3 reads TGTACCAGCAGTCCTACCGGGCTAGCGGGGGTCCAAGAGACCCAGTACTTC. V gene TRBV28 combines with J gene TRBJ2-5; 10 bases line up with TRBD2. Germline V lookup: CDR1 MDHEN, CDR2 SYDVKM. The CDR3 loop spans 17 amino acids. The whole variable domain, filled in from reference TRBV28 and TRBJ2-5, reads DVKVTQSSRYLVKRTGEKVFLECVQDMDHENMFWYRQDPGLGLRLIYFSYDVKMKEKGDIPEGYSVSREKKERFSLILESASTNQTSMYLCTSSPTGLAGVQETQYFGPGTRLLVL.

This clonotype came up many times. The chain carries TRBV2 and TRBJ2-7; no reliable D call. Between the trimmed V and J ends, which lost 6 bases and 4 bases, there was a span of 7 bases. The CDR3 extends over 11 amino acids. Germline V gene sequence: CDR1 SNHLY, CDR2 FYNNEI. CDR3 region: CASSEEYEQYF. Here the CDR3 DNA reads TGTGCCAGCAGCGAGGAGTACGAGCAGTACTTC.

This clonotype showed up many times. The CDR3 bases are TGCGCCAGCAGCCCCGCCGGGACAGGGGGTATCAATGAGCAGTTCTTC. Translation: CASSPAGTGGINEQFF. V usage is TRBV5-1 and J usage is TRBJ2-1, with 11 bases fitting TRBD1. The CDR3 sequence is 16 residues long. CDR1 is SGHRS and CDR2 is YFSETQ in the germline V gene. J lost 6 bases, V lost 4 bases, and 9 bases had no gene match. Filled out from reference TRBV5-1 and TRBJ2-1, the complete variable domain reads KAGVTQTPRYLIKTRGQQVTLSCSPISGHRSVSWYQQTPGQGLQFLFEYFSETQRNKGNFPGRFSGRQFSNSRSEMNVSTLELGDSALYLCASSPAGTGGINEQFFGPGTRLTVL.

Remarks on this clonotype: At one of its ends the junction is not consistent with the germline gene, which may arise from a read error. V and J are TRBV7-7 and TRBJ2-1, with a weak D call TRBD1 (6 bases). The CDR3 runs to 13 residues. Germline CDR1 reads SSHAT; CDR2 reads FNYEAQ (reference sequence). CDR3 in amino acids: CASSRGVPYEQFF. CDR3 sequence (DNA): TGTGCTAGCAGCAGGGGCGTCCCCTACGAGCAGTTCTTC. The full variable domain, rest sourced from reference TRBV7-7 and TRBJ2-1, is GAGVSQSPRYKVTKRGQDVTLRCDPISSHATLYWYQQALGQGPEFLTYFNYEAQPDKSGLPSDRFSAERPEGSISTLTIQRTEQRDSAMYRCASSRGVPYEQFFGPGTRLTVL.

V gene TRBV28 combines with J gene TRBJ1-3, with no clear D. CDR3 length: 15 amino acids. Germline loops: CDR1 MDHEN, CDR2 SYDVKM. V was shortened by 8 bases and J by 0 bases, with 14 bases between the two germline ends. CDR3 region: CASFTGSYSGNTIYF. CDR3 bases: TGTGCCAGCTTTACTGGATCCTACTCTGGAAACACCATATATTTT.

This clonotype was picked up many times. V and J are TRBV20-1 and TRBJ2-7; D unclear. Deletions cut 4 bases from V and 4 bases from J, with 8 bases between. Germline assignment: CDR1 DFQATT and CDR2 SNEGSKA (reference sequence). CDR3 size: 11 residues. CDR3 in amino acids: CSAKQSYEQYF. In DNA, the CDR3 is TGCAGTGCTAAACAGAGTTACGAGCAGTACTTC.

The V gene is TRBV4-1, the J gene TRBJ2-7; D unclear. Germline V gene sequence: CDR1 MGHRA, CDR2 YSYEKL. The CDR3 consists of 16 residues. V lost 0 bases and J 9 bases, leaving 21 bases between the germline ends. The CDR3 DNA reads TGCGCCAGCAGCCAAGAAGTAACGCGTAGGTGTTCTTGGCAGTACTTC. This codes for CASSQEVTRRCSWQYF.

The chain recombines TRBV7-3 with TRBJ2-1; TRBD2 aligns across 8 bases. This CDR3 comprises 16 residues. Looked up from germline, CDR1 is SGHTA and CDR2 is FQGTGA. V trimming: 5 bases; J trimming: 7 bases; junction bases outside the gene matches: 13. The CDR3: CASSQSAGRGVNEQFF. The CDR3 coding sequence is TGTGCCAGCAGCCAAAGCGCGGGGCGGGGGGTAAATGAGCAGTTCTTC.

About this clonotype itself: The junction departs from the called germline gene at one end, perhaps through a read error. The chain's CDR3 is CASRRRGWIEEAQYF. CDR3 DNA sequence: TGTGCCAGCCGACGCAGGGGGTGGATCGAAGAGGCCCAGTACTTC. This chain links TRBV12-3 or TRBV12-4 with TRBJ2-5, with 7 positions matching TRBD1. The CDR3 has 15 amino acids.

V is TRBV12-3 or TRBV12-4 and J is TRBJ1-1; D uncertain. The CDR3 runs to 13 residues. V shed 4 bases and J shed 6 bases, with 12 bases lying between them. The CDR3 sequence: CASSSPEAPEAFF. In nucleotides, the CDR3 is TGTGCCAGCAGTTCTCCGGAGGCACCTGAAGCTTTCTTT.

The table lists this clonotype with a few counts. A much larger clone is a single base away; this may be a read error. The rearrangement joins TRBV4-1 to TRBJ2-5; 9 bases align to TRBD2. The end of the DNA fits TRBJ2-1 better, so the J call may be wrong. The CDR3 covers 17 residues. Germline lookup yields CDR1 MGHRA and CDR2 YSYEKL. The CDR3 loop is CASSQDNLAGRQETQFF. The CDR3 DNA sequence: TGCGCCAGCAGCCAAGATAACCTAGCGGGGAGACAAGAGACCCAGTTCTTC.

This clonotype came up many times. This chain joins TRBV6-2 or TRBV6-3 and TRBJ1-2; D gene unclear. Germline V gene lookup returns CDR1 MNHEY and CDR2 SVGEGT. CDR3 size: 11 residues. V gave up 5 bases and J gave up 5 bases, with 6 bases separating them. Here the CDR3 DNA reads TGTGCCAGCAGTCGGGATTATGGCTACACCTTC. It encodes CASSRDYGYTF.

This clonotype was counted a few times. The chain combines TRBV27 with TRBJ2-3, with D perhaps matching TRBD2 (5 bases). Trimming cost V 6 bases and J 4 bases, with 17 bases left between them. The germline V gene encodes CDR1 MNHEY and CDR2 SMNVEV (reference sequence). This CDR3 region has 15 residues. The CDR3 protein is CASSVGLPLADTQYF. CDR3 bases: TGTGCCAGCAGCGTAGGACTCCCGTTGGCAGATACGCAGTATTTT.

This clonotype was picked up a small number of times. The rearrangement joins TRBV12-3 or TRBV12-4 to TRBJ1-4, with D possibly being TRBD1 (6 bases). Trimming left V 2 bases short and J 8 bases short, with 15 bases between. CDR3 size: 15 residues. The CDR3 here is CASSLSGTPNEKLFF. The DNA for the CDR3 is TGTGCCAGCAGTTTAAGTGGGACACCAAACGAAAAACTGTTTTTT.

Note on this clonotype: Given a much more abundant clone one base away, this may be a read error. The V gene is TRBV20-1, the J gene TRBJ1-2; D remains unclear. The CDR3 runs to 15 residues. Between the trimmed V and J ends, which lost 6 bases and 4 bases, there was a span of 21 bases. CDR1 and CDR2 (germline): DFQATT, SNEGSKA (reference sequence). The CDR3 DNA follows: TGCAGTGCCCCCCCTTGCGGAGGACTCTCCTATGGCTACACCTTC. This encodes CSAPPCGGLSYGYTF.

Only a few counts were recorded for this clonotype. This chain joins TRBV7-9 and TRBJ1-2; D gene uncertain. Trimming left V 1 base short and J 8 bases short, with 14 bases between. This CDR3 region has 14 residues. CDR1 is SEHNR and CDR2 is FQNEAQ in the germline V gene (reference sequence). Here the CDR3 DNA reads TGTGCCAGCAGCTTAGGATGGGAGACGGGCGGCTACACCTTC. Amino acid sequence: CASSLGWETGGYTF. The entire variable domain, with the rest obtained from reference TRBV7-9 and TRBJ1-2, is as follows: DTGVSQNPRHKITKRGQNVTFRCDPISEHNRLYWYRQTLGQGPEFLTYFQNEAQLEKSRLLSDRFSAERPKGSFSTLEIQRTEQGDSAMYLCASSLGWETGGYTFGSGTRLTVV.

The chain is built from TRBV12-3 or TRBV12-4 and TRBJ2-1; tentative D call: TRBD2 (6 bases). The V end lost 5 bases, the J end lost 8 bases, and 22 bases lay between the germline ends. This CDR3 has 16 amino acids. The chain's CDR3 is CASSPPVGGNYYEQFF. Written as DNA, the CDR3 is TGTGCCAGCAGTCCTCCGGTGGGAGGAAATTACTATGAGCAGTTCTTC.